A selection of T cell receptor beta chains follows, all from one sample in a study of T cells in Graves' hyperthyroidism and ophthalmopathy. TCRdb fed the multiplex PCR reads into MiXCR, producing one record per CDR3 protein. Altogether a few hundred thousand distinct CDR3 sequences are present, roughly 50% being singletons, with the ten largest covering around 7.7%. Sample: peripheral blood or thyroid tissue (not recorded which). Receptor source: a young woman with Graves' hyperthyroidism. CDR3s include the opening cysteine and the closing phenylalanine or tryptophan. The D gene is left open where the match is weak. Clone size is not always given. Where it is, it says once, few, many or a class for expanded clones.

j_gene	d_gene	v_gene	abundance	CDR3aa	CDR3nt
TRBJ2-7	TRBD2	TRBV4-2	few	CASSQEGLAGAFYEQYF	TGTGCCAGCAGCCAAGAGGGACTAGCGGGCGCCTTCTACGAGCAGTACTTC
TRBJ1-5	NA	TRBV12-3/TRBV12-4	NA	CASSFGLAGNQPQHF	TGTGCCAGCAGTTTCGGTCTAGCGGGCAATCAGCCCCAGCATTTT
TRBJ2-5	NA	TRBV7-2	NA	CASRPRETQYF	TGTGCCAGCAGACCGAGAGAGACCCAGTACTTC
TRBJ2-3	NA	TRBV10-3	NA	CAISLVGGDTQYF	TGTGCCATCAGTCTAGTAGGTGGAGATACGCAGTATTTT
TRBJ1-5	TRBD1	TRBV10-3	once	CAISDGGQGYSNQPQHF	TGTGCCATCAGTGACGGAGGACAGGGATATAGCAATCAGCCCCAGCATTTT
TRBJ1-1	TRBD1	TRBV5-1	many	CASSPTGWNTEAFF	TGCGCCAGCAGCCCGACAGGGTGGAACACTGAAGCTTTCTTT
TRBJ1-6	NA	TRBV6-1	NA	CASSVGRNSPLHF	TGTGCCAGCAGCGTAGGGCGGAATTCACCCCTCCACTTT
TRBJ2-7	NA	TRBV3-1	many	CASSQGPPYEQYF	TGTGCCAGCAGCCAAGGCCCCCCCTACGAGCAGTACTTC
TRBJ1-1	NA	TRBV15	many	CATSRGGGNTEAFF	TGTGCCACCAGCAGAGGAGGGGGGAACACTGAAGCTTTCTTT
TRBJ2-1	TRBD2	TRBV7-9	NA	CASSVGLAGRSYNEQFF	TGTGCCAGCAGCGTAGGACTAGCCGGACGATCCTACAATGAGCAGTTCTTC
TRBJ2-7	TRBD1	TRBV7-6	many	CASSRGTGGTYEQYF	TGTGCCAGCAGCCGCGGGACAGGGGGCACGTACGAGCAGTACTTC
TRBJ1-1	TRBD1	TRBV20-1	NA	CSAGTGENTEAFF	TGCAGTGCAGGGACAGGGGAGAACACTGAAGCTTTCTTT
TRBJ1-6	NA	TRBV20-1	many	CSARDFPVGRDNSPLHF	TGCAGTGCTAGAGATTTCCCCGTGGGCAGGGATAATTCACCCCTCCACTTT
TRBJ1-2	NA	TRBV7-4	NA	CASSSDAYGYTF	TGTGCCAGCAGCTCGGACGCGTATGGCTACACCTTC
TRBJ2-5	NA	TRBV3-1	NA	CASSPEGAGPGQETQYF	TGTGCCAGCAGCCCGGAGGGGGCGGGCCCGGGCCAAGAGACCCAGTACTTC
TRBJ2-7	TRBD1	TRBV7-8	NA	CASSRAGTAYEQYF	TGTGCCAGCAGTCGGGCCGGGACAGCCTACGAGCAGTACTTC